A selection of T cell receptor beta chains follows, all from one sample in a study of blood T cell repertoires in COVID-19. Method: immunoSEQ multiplex PCR; TCRdb's copy keeps in-frame clones and lacks some. The sample lists around 210,000 clones, roughly 88% seen once, with 18% in the top ten. Material: peripheral blood. All receptors come from a man in his forties or fifties with COVID-19, enrolled during active disease. Both conserved end residues are part of each CDR3.

V: TRBV6-4; CDR3: CASSVQGDTDTQYF
V: TRBV27; CDR3: CASSLPGQGVETQYF
V: TRBV7-3; CDR3: CASSSSRGAGYTTNTGELFF
V: TRBV7-3; CDR3: CASGMGDGTDTQYF
V: TRBV6-2/TRBV6-3; CDR3: CASSYSSGQVLLSGNTIYF
V: TRBV6-6; CDR3: CASSYRGPNSPLHF
V: TRBV6-5; CDR3: CASSYFTGNTGELFF
V: TRBV18; CDR3: CASSSGLAGGLAKNIQYF
V: TRBV11-1; CDR3: CASSQTGTVNTGELFF
V: TRBV6-5; CDR3: CASSSPQLAGTGEQYF
V: TRBV28; CDR3: CASSLGAPVVGGGYEQYF
V: TRBV5-1; CDR3: CASSVTSGTGELFF
V: TRBV6-5; CDR3: CASSYTGTGELFF
V: TRBV5-1; CDR3: CASSSLPGDNEQFF
V: TRBV7-8; CDR3: CASRALAGVYEQYF
V: TRBV13; CDR3: CASSLYGTGADTQYF
V: TRBV15; CDR3: CATSRDRRAGQPQHF
V: TRBV5-1; CDR3: CASSQGHDVEEQYF
V: TRBV28; CDR3: CGTGYDSPLHF
V: TRBV14; CDR3: CASSRTGGGAEAFF
V: TRBV27; CDR3: CASSFGGSFSYEQYF
V: TRBV19; CDR3: CASSVTGRETQYF
V: TRBV24-1; CDR3: CATSGTDRASGANVLTF